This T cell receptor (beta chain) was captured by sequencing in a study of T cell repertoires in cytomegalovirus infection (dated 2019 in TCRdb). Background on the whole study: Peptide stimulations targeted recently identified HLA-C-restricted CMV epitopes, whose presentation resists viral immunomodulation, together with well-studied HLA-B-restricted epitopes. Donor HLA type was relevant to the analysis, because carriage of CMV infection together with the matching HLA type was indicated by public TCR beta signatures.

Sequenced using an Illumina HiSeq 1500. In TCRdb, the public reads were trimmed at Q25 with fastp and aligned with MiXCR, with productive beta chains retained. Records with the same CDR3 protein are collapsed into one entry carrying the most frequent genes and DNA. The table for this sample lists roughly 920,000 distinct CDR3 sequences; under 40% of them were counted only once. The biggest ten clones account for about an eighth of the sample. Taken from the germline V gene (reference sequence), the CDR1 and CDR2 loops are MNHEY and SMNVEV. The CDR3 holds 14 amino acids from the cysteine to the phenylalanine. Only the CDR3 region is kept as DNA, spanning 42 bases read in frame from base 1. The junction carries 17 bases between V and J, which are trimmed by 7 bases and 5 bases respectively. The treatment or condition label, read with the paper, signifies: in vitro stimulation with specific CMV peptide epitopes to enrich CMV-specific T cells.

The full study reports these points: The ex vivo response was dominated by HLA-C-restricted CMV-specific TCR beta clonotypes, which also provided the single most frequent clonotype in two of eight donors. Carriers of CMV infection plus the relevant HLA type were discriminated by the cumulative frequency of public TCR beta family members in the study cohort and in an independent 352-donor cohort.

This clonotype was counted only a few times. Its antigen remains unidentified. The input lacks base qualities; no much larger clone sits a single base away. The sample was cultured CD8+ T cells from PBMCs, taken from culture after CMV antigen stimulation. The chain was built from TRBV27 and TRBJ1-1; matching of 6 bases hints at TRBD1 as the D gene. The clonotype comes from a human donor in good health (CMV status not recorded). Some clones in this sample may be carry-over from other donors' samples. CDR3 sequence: CASTSGAVDTEAFF. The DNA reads TGTGCCAGCACTTCGGGGGCTGTGGATACTGAAGCTTTCTTT.